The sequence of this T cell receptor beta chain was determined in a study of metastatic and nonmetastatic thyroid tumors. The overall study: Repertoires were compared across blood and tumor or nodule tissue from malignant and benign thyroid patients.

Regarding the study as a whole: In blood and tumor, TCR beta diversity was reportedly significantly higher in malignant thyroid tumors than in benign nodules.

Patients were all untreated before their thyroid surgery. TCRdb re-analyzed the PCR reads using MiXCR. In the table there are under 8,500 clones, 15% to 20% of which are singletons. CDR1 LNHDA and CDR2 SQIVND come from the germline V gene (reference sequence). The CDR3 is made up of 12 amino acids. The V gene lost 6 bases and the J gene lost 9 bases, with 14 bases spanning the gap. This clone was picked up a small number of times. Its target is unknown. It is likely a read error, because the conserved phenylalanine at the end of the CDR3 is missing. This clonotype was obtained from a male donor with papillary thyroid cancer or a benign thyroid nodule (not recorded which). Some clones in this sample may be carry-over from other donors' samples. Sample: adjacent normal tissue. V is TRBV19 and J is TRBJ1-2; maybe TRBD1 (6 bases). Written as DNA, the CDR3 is TGTGCCAGTAGCCCCGGACAGAGGCGCTACACCTCC. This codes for CASSPGQRRYTS.